This section outlines one T cell receptor (beta chain) sequence together with its context. Preparing the TCRbeta library involved the use of unique molecular identifiers. TCRdb passed the PCR reads through MiXCR, listing each CDR3 protein once. The sample carries some 500,000 distinct CDR3 sequences, around 16% recorded once. These data belong to a study of T-cell reconstitution after alpha-beta-depleted transplantation in children. The CDR3 extends over 16 amino acids. CDR1 SGDLS and CDR2 YYNGEE come from the germline V gene. Trimming cost V 3 bases and J 0 bases, with 13 bases left between them. The chain links TRBV9 to TRBJ2-1, with D possibly matching TRBD2 (6 bases). The clonotype was recovered from a human donor who donated a stem cell graft to a child with acute lymphoblastic leukemia. The sequences come from PBMCs from the stem cell graft donor, collected from the stem cell graft. The CDR3 region is CASSGLASSSYNEQFF. The CDR3 nucleotides read TGTGCCAGCAGCGGCCTAGCGTCCAGCTCCTACAATGAGCAGTTCTTC.